Described below is a single TCR beta chain sequence and its context. This specimen belongs to a study of OX40 agonist ivuxolimab in advanced cancers. The wider study: An anti-OX40 (CD134) antibody with agonistic activity, ivuxolimab, was administered to patients. Three dose-escalation patients had partial responses: one with hepatocellular carcinoma and two with cutaneous melanoma.

Libraries were prepared by immunoSEQ multiplex PCR; TCRdb keeps only in-frame clonotypes and omits some of them. Of some 130,000 clones listed, 90% are singletons. The V end was cut by 3 bases, the J end by 3 bases, with 11 bases between. The CDR3 sequence is 15 residues long. Looked up from germline, CDR1 is LGHNT and CDR2 is FRNRAP. This chain joins TRBV12-5 and TRBJ2-2; D is perhaps TRBD1 or TRBD2 (5 bases each). The sequences come from CD4+ or CD8+ T cells sorted from blood, collected in a trial of the OX40 agonist ivuxolimab. This receptor was obtained from an adult with an advanced solid tumor such as melanoma, head and neck, liver or kidney cancer. In DNA form, the CDR3 reads TGTGCTAGTGGTTTTCCGGGGCGGCACACCGGGGAGCTGTTTTTT. It yields the protein CASGFPGRHTGELFF.